This record concerns one T cell receptor beta chain sequence. Libraries were prepared by immunoSEQ multiplex PCR; TCRdb keeps only in-frame clonotypes and omits some of them. Of 75,000 to 90,000 clones detected, over 80% appear once; the ten largest clones hold under 0.3%. Per germline, CDR1 GTSNPN and CDR2 SVGIG (reference sequence). The CDR3 runs to 12 residues. V was clipped by 4 bases and J by 2 bases, with 9 bases between them. This sample was taken from a study of technical replicates of blood from a few donors. The clonotype comes from a human donor in good health. The chain carries TRBV30 and TRBJ2-7, with D maybe TRBD2 (5 bases). Source material: T cells isolated from PBMCs. In DNA form, the CDR3 reads TGTGCCTGGACGGCAGCGGCCTACGAGCAGTACTTC. Amino acids: CAWTAAAYEQYF.